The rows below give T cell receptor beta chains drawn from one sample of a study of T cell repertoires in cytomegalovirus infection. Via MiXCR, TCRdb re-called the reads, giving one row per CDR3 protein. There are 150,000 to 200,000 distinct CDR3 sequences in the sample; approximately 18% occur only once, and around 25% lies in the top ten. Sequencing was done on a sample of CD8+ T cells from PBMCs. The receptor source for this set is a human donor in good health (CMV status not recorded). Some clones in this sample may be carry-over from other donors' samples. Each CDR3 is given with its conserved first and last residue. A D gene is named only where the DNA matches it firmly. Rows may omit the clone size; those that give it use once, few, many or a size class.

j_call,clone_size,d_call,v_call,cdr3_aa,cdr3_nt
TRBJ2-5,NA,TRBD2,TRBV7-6,CASSPHSGGAILGETQYF,TGTGCCAGCAGCCCTCATAGCGGGGGGGCAATTCTTGGGGAGACCCAGTACTTC
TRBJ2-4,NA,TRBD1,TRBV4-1,CASSFRTGLQNIQYF,TGCGCCAGCAGCTTCAGGACAGGGTTACAAAACATTCAGTACTTC
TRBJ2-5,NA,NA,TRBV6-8,CASTPVDPPETQYF,TGTGCCAGCACCCCGGTGGACCCGCCGGAGACCCAGTACTTC
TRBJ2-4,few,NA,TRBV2,CASTQPREPQNIQYF,TGTGCCAGCACCCAACCTCGGGAACCTCAAAACATTCAGTACTTC
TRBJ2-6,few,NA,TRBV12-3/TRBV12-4,CASRDPYYSGANVLTF,TGTGCCAGCAGGGACCCCTACTACTCTGGGGCCAACGTCCTGACTTTC
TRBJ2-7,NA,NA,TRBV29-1,CSAKGGAGYEQYF,TGCAGCGCAAAGGGGGGGGCAGGCTACGAGCAGTACTTC
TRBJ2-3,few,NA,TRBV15,CATTLGGSSTDTQYF,TGTGCCACCACCCTCGGGGGTTCCTCCACAGATACGCAGTATTTT
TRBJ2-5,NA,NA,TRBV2,CASSEGVQETQYF,TGTGCCAGCAGTGAGGGAGTCCAAGAGACCCAGTACTTC
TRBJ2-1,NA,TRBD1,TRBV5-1,CASSSETGNEQFF,TGCGCCAGCAGCTCGGAGACAGGGAATGAGCAGTTCTTC
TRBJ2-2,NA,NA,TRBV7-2,CASSIARGNTGELFF,TGTGCCAGCAGCATAGCAAGGGGGAACACCGGGGAGCTGTTTTTT
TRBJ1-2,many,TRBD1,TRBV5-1,CASSLEGTGSDGYTF,TGCGCCAGCAGCTTGGAAGGGACAGGGTCAGATGGCTACACCTTC
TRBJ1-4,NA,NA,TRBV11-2,CASSSPMGSLNEKLFF,TGTGCCAGCAGCTCACCTATGGGGAGCTTAAATGAAAAACTGTTTTTT
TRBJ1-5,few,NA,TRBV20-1,CSARDRGGVSNQPQHF,TGCAGTGCTAGAGATAGGGGGGGTGTAAGCAATCAGCCCCAGCATTTT
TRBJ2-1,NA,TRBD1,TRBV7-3,CASLAKGEDREYNEQFF,TGTGCCAGCCTTGCTAAGGGGGAAGACAGGGAGTACAATGAGCAGTTCTTC
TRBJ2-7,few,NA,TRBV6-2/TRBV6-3,CASSYSADEQYF,TGTGCCAGCAGTTACTCTGCGGACGAGCAGTACTTC
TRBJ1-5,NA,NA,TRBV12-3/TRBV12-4,CASSPRTENQPQHF,TGTGCCAGCAGTCCCCGGACCGAGAATCAGCCCCAGCATTTT
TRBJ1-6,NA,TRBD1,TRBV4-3,CASSQAGVAGTANNSPLHF,TGCGCCAGCAGCCAAGCCGGGGTAGCCGGGACAGCGAATAATTCACCCCTCCACTTT
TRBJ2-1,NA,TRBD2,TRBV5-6,CASSTGLAGLLNNEQFF,TGTGCCAGCAGCACCGGACTAGCGGGGCTTTTGAACAATGAGCAGTTCTTC
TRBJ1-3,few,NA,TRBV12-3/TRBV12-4,CASGDSSGNTIYF,TGTGCCAGCGGGGACTCCTCTGGAAACACCATATATTTT
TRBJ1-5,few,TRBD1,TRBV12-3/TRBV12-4,CASSSEGGRQPQHF,TGTGCCAGCAGTTCTGAAGGGGGCCGCCAGCCCCAGCATTTT
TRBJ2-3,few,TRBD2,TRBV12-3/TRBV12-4,CASSSRLAGDGDTQYF,TGTGCCAGCAGTTCGCGACTAGCGGGGGATGGGGATACGCAGTATTTT
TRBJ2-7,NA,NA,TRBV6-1,CASSEAPADTYEQYF,TGTGCCAGCAGTGAAGCGCCGGCGGATACCTACGAGCAGTACTTC
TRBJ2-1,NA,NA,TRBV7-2,CASSFDRNNEQFF,TGTGCCAGCAGCTTTGACAGGAACAATGAGCAGTTCTTC
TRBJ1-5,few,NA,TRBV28,CASRGGYNQPQHF,TGTGCCAGCAGAGGGGGGTACAATCAGCCCCAGCATTTT
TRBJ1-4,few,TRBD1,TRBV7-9,CASSLTGQREGEKLFF,TGTGCCAGCAGCTTAACGGGACAGCGGGAAGGTGAAAAACTGTTTTTT
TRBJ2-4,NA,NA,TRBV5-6,CASSLEKKNIQYF,TGTGCCAGCAGCTTGGAGAAGAAAAACATTCAGTACTTC
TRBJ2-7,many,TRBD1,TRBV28,CASSGPIQGLYEQYF,TGTGCCAGCAGCGGACCTATACAGGGGCTGTACGAGCAGTACTTC
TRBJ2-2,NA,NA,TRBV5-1,CASSPLTECTGELFF,TGCGCCAGCAGCCCTCTAACCGAGTGCACCGGGGAGCTGTTTTTT
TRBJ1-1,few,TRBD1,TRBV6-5,CASSGDSMNTEAFF,TGTGCCAGCAGTGGGGACAGCATGAACACTGAAGCTTTCTTT
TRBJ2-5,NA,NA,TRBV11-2,CASSLAAAGSETQYF,TGTGCCAGCAGCTTAGCCGCGGCGGGGTCAGAGACCCAGTACTTC
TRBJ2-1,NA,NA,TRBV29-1,CSVEGVSNEQFF,TGCAGCGTTGAGGGAGTATCCAATGAGCAGTTCTTC
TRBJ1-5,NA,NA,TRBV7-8,CASSSGTDNSNQPQHF,TGTGCCAGCAGCTCAGGAACAGATAATAGCAATCAGCCCCAGCATTTT
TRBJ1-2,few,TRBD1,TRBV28,CASSLTGGALEGYTF,TGTGCCAGCAGCTTGACAGGGGGCGCCTTGGAAGGCTACACCTTC
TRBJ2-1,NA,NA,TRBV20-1,CSVNPTGNQVFEQFF,TGCAGTGTTAACCCAACAGGGAACCAGGTCTTCGAGCAGTTCTTC
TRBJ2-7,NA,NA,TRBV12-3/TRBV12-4,CASSPTQVPSYEQYF,TGTGCCAGCAGCCCAACTCAGGTCCCCTCCTACGAGCAGTACTTC
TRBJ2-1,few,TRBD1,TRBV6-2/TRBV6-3,CASSSLRGQTYNEQFF,TGTGCCAGCAGTTCCCTTAGGGGACAGACCTACAATGAGCAGTTCTTC
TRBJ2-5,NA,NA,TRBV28,CASSSSRRGQETQYF,TGTGCCAGCAGTTCCAGTCGGAGGGGCCAAGAGACCCAGTACTTC
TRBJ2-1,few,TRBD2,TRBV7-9,CASSSRLAGSSYNEQFF,TGTGCCAGCAGCTCAAGACTAGCGGGGAGCTCCTACAATGAGCAGTTCTTC
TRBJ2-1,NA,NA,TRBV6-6,CASSYSGQLYNEQFF,TGTGCCAGCAGTTACTCAGGGCAGCTATACAATGAGCAGTTCTTC
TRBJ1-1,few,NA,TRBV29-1,CSVEDPEAFF,TGCAGCGTTGAAGATCCTGAAGCTTTCTTT
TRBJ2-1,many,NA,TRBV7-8,CASSLGTNEQFF,TGTGCCAGCAGCTTAGGAACCAATGAGCAGTTCTTC
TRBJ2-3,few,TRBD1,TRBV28,CASSLTGTGPTDTQYF,TGTGCCAGCAGTTTAACCGGGACAGGCCCCACAGATACGCAGTATTTT
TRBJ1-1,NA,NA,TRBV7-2,CASSLGRGKELAFF,TGTGCCAGCAGCTTAGGGAGGGGAAAGGAACTAGCTTTCTTT
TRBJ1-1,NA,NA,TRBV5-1,CASSVEAGVVNTEAFF,TGCGCCAGCAGCGTCGAGGCAGGGGTTGTGAACACTGAAGCTTTCTTT
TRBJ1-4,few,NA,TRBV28,CASSLGDSHFNEKLFF,TGTGCCAGCAGTTTAGGTGACAGCCACTTTAATGAAAAACTGTTTTTT
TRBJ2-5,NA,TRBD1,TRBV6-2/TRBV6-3,CASTPGPRGRETQYF,TGTGCCAGCACCCCCGGACCCAGGGGGCGAGAGACCCAGTACTTC
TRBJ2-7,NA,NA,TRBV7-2,CASSSGAAEQYF,TGTGCCAGCAGTTCCGGAGCCGCCGAGCAGTACTTC
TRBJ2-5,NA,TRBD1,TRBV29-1,CSVEGTGRETQYF,TGCAGCGTTGAGGGGACAGGGAGAGAGACCCAGTACTTC
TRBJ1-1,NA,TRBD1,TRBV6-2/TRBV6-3,CASRTGDTEAFF,TGTGCCAGCAGAACAGGGGACACTGAAGCTTTCTTT
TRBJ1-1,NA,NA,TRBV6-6,CASAEGNTEAFF,TGTGCCAGCGCCGAAGGTAACACTGAAGCTTTCTTT
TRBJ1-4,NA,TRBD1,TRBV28,CASSFRTGGEEKPFF,TGTGCCAGCAGTTTCCGGACAGGGGGCGAAGAAAAACCGTTTTTT